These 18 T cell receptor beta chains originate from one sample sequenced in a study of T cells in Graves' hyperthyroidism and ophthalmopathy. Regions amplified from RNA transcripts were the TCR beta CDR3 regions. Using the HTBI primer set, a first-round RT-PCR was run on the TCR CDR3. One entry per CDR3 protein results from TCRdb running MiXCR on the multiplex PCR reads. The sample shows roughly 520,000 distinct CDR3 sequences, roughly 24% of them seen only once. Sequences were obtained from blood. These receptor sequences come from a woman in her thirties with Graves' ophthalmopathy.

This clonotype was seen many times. The CDR3 DNA sequence: TGCAGTGCTAGAAGGGCAGCAACCTTTATGAACACTGAAGCTTTCTTT. It specifies CSARRAATFMNTEAFF. The chain is built from TRBV20-1 and TRBJ1-1; D gene unclear. V was trimmed by 2 bases and J by 0 bases, leaving 16 bases between them. Per the germline V gene, CDR1 is DFQATT and CDR2 is SNEGSKA (reference sequence). The CDR3 loop spans 16 amino acids.

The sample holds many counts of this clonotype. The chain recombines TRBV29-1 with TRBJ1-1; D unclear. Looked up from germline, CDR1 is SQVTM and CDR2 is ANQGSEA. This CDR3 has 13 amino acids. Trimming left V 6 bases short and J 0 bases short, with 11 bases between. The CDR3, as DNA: TGCAGCGTCATACAATGGATGAACACTGAAGCTTTCTTT. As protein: CSVIQWMNTEAFF.

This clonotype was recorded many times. The CDR3, as DNA: TGTGCCAGCAGTGGACAGGGTAGGAACTATGGCTACACCTTC. Translated, it gives CASSGQGRNYGYTF. The V call is TRBV9, the J call TRBJ1-2; 8 bases are shared with TRBD1. From germline, CDR1 is SGDLS and CDR2 YYNGEE. V shed 5 bases, J shed 2 bases, and the junction held 5 bases outside the gene matches. CDR3 length equals 14 residues.

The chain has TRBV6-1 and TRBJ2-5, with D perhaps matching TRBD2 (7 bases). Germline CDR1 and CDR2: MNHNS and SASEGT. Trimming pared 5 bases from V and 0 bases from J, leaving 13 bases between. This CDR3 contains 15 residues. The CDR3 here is CASSQGRGYQETQYF. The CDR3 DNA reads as TGTGCCAGCAGTCAGGGGAGGGGGTACCAAGAGACCCAGTACTTC.

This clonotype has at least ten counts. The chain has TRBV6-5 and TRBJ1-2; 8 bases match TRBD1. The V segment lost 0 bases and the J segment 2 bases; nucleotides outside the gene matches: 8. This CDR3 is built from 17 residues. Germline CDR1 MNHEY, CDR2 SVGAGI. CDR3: CASSYSRETGENYGYTF. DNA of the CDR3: TGTGCCAGCAGTTACTCGAGGGAGACAGGGGAGAACTATGGCTACACCTTC.

CDR3 in amino acids: CASTRTGSYQPQHF. DNA of the CDR3: TGTGCCAGCACTCGGACAGGGTCATATCAGCCCCAGCATTTT. The rearrangement uses TRBV6-1 and TRBJ1-5, with TRBD1 matching 8 bases. Germline CDR1 and CDR2: MNHNS and SASEGT. This CDR3 has 14 amino acids. Trimming took 7 bases from V and 5 from J; bases not matched to a gene: 7.

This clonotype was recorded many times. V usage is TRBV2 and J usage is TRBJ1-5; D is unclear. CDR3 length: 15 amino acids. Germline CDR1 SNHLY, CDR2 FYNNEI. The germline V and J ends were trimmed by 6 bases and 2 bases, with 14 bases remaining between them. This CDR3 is CASRVGMKGNQPQHF. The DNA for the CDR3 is TGTGCCAGCAGGGTGGGGATGAAGGGCAATCAGCCCCAGCATTTT.

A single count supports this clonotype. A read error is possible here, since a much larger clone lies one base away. CDR3 bases: TGTGCCGGCATGGGACAGGCGATAGGGACCCAGTACTTC. Encoded protein: CAGMGQAIGTQYF. The rearrangement joins TRBV2 to TRBJ2-5, with 8 positions matching TRBD1. With 11 bases clipped from V and 7 bases from J, the junction kept 12 bases outside the gene matches. CDR1 SNHLY and CDR2 FYNNEI come from the germline V gene. CDR3 size: 13 residues.

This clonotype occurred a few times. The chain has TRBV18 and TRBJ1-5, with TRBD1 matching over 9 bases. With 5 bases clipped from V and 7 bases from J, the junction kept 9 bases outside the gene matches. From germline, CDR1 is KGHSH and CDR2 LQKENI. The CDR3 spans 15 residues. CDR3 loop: CASSVGTGLVQPQHF. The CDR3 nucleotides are TGTGCCAGCTCAGTGGGGACAGGGTTAGTACAGCCCCAGCATTTT.

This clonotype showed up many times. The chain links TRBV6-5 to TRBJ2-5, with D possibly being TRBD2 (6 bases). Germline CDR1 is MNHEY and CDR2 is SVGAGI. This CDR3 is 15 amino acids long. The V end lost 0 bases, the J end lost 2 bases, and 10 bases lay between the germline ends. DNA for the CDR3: TGTGCCAGCAGTTACTCCCGAAGCGGGCAAGAGACCCAGTACTTC. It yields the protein CASSYSRSGQETQYF.

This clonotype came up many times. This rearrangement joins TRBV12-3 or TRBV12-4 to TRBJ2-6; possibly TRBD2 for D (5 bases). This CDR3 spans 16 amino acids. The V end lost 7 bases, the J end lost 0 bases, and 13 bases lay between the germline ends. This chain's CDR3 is CASILVGLSGANVLTF. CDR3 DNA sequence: TGTGCCAGCATCCTCGTTGGACTCTCTGGGGCCAACGTCCTGACTTTC.

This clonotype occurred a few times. The CDR3 is CASSLRLAFYNEQFF. The CDR3 DNA follows: TGTGCCAGCAGCTTACGCCTAGCCTTCTACAATGAGCAGTTCTTC. The chain carries TRBV7-8 and TRBJ2-1; tentative D call: TRBD2 (5 bases). The V gene lost 2 bases and the J gene lost 3 bases, with 11 bases spanning the gap. This CDR3 contains 15 residues. Germline CDR1 and CDR2: SGHVS and FQNEAQ.

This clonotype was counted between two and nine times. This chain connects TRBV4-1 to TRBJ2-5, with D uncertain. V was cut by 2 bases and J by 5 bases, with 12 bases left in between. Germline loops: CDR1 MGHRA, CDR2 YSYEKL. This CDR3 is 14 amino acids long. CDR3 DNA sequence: TGCGCCAGCAGCCAACCCCGTGAGGAGGAGACCCAGTACTTC. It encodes CASSQPREEETQYF.

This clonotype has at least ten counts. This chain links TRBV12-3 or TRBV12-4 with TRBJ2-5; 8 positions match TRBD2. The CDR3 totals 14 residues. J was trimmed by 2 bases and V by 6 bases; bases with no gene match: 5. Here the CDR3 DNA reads TGTGCCAGCAGAGCTTCGGGGGGGCAAGAGACCCAGTACTTC. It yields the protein CASRASGGQETQYF.

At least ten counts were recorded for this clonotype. CDR3 coding DNA: TGTGCCAGTAGTATAGCAGGACGGATCACTGAAGCTTTCTTT. Protein sequence: CASSIAGRITEAFF. The chain joins TRBV19 to TRBJ1-1; D unclear. The length of the CDR3 is 14 residues. From germline, CDR1 is LNHDA and CDR2 SQIVND (reference sequence). V was clipped by 1 base and J by 4 bases, with 10 bases between them.

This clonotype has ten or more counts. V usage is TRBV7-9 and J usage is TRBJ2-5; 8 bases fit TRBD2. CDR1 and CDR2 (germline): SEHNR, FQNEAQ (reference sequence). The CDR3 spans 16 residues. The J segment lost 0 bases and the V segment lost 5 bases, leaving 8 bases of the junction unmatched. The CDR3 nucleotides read TGTGCCAGCAGCCCTCACGGCGGGGGGTACCAAGAGACCCAGTACTTC. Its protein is CASSPHGGGYQETQYF.

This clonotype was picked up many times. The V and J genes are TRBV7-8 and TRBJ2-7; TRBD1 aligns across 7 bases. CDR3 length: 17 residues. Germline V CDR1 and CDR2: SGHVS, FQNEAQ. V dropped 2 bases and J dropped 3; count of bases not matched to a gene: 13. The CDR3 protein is CASSLLRGQERVYEQYF. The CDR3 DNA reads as TGTGCCAGCAGCTTACTGAGAGGACAGGAGAGAGTCTACGAGCAGTACTTC. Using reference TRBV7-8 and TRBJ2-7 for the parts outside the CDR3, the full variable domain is GAGVSQSPRYKVAKRGQDVALRCDPISGHVSLFWYQQALGQGPEFLTYFQNEAQLDKSGLPSDRFFAERPEGSVSTLKIQRTQQEDSAVYLCASSLLRGQERVYEQYFGPGTRLTVT.

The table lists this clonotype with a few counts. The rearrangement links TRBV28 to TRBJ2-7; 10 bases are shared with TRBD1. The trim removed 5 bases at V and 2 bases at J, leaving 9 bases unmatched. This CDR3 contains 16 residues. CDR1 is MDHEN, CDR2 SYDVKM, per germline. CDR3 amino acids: CASSPPSGTGAYEQYF. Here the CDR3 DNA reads TGTGCCAGCAGTCCCCCCTCCGGGACAGGGGCCTACGAGCAGTACTTC. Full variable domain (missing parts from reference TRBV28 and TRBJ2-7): DVKVTQSSRYLVKRTGEKVFLECVQDMDHENMFWYRQDPGLGLRLIYFSYDVKMKEKGDIPEGYSVSREKKERFSLILESASTNQTSMYLCASSPPSGTGAYEQYFGPGTRLTVT.